Here is one TCR beta chain with its context. This sample stems from a study of blood T cell repertoires in COVID-19. Study overall: Samples representing acute and convalescent COVID-19 were sourced from the United States, Italy and Spain. The cDNA or gDNA used as material had been derived from T cells, B-cell-depleted T cells, or PBMCs.

The CDR3 is 13 amino acids. From germline, CDR1 is SQVTM and CDR2 ANQGSEA. Between the trimmed V and J ends, which lost 2 bases and 2 bases, there was a span of 8 bases. In the original analysis: Reference gene primer amplification in the assay estimated nucleated cell counts. The method was immunoSEQ multiplex PCR; TCRdb's version includes in-frame clones alone and lacks a portion of them. V and J calls and clone size are given by that table; D and trimming were obtained from the DNA. The sample contains 270,000 or so clones, approximately 82% of which appear only once. Source material: peripheral blood. The V and J genes are TRBV29-1 and TRBJ2-3, with D tentatively TRBD2 (5 bases). This receptor was obtained from a woman between 18 and 29 years old with acute or convalescent COVID-19. The CDR3 DNA follows: TGCAGCGTTGAACGGGGAAACACAGATACGCAGTATTTT. Encoded protein: CSVERGNTDTQYF.